A selection of T cell receptor beta chains follows, all from one sample in a study of shared clonotypes between healthy human individuals. The method was immunoSEQ multiplex PCR; TCRdb's version includes in-frame clones alone and lacks a portion of them. Found here are more than 2 million clones, around 95% of them singletons; the top ten hold 0.1% to 0.15%. The sequenced sample was naive CD4+ T cells sorted from blood. Receptors were obtained from a man younger than 30 in good health. Both conserved end residues are part of each CDR3. Each record gives: CDR3 protein, CDR3 DNA, D gene, clone size, V gene, J gene. The D gene is left open where the match is weak. Clone size is stated in some rows and not others, as once, few, many or a class when expanded.

CASSQDLEDSTRYDTQYF	TGCGCCAGCAGCCAAGATCTGGAGGACAGCACGCGCTACGATACGCAGTATTTT	.	.	TRBV4-1	TRBJ2-3
CASTYGTASYGYTF	TGTGCCAGCACTTACGGGACAGCGAGCTATGGCTACACCTTC	TRBD1	.	TRBV2	TRBJ1-2
CATSSPTGDGSPLHF	TGTGCCACTTCCTCTCCGACAGGGGATGGTTCACCCCTCCACTTT	TRBD1	.	TRBV6-6	TRBJ1-6
CASSPRLAGATDTQYF	TGCGCCAGCAGCCCCCGACTAGCGGGGGCCACAGATACGCAGTATTTT	TRBD2	.	TRBV4-1	TRBJ2-3
CASSTGQGVDSPLHF	TGTGCCAGTAGTACGGGACAGGGCGTGGATTCACCCCTCCACTTT	TRBD1	once	TRBV19	TRBJ1-6
CASSLIATPRGRTDTQYF	TGTGCCAGCAGCTTAATAGCAACCCCGAGGGGGAGGACAGATACGCAGTATTTT	.	once	TRBV11-2	TRBJ2-3
CASSILAGGRETQYF	TGTGCCAGTAGTATACTAGCGGGGGGTCGAGAGACCCAGTACTTC	TRBD2	.	TRBV19	TRBJ2-5
CASSESGLGNQPQHF	TGTGCCAGCAGTGAGTCGGGATTAGGCAATCAGCCCCAGCATTTT	.	.	TRBV2	TRBJ1-5
CASVTWGVYEQYF	TGTGCCAGCGTCACATGGGGCGTCTACGAGCAGTACTTC	.	.	TRBV21-1	TRBJ2-7
CASSAGQVGLYEKLFF	TGTGCCAGCAGTGCTGGACAGGTCGGATTGTATGAAAAACTGTTTTTT	TRBD1	.	TRBV25-1	TRBJ1-4
CASRRRFGAPGYTF	TGTGCCAGCAGGCGACGATTCGGGGCCCCCGGCTACACCTTC	.	.	TRBV5-8	TRBJ1-2
CSAEHGNEQFF	TGCAGTGCGGAACACGGCAATGAGCAGTTCTTC	.	.	TRBV20-1	TRBJ2-1
CASSPDRYYEQYF	TGCGCCAGCAGTCCCGACCGATATTACGAGCAGTACTTC	.	.	TRBV5-1	TRBJ2-7
CASSLVRHSYEQYF	TGTGCCAGCAGCTTAGTACGGCACTCCTACGAGCAGTACTTC	.	.	TRBV11-2	TRBJ2-7
CASSVGGRSTDTIYF	TGTGCCAGCAGCGTCGGGGGTCGGTCCACGGACACCATATATTTT	.	.	TRBV9	TRBJ1-3
CASVGTGGVYEQYF	TGTGCCAGCGTTGGGACGGGGGGTGTGTACGAGCAGTACTTC	TRBD2	.	TRBV6-1	TRBJ2-7
CASSRGLNTEAFF	TGTGCCAGCAGCCGAGGACTGAACACTGAAGCTTTCTTT	.	.	TRBV11-2	TRBJ1-1
CASSSGDIIYEQYF	TGTGCCAGCAGCTCTGGAGACATCATATACGAGCAGTACTTC	.	.	TRBV5-4	TRBJ2-7
CAISEAPRGPPGELFF	TGTGCCATCAGTGAGGCCCCCCGGGGCCCTCCCGGGGAGCTGTTTTTT	.	.	TRBV10-3	TRBJ2-2
CASSLVRATMNTEAFF	TGCGCCAGCAGCTTGGTCCGGGCTACTATGAACACTGAAGCTTTCTTT	.	.	TRBV5-1	TRBJ1-1
CASSSPPTSGKNIQYF	TGTGCCAGCAGCTCCCCACCTACTAGCGGAAAAAACATTCAGTACTTC	TRBD2	.	TRBV11-2	TRBJ2-4
CARGRRGYTF	TGTGCCCGAGGACGGCGTGGCTACACCTTC	.	.	TRBV6-5	TRBJ1-2
CASSSQGQTGEKLFF	TGCGCCAGCAGCTCACAGGGACAAACGGGGGAAAAACTGTTTTTT	.	.	TRBV5-1	TRBJ1-4